This TCR beta chain is drawn from a study of blood T cell repertoires in COVID-19. In the study overall: COVID-19 samples, acute and convalescent, were from the United States, Italy and Spain. Sources were T cells, B-cell-depleted T cells, or PBMCs; the material itself was cDNA or gDNA.

Clones were read by immunoSEQ multiplex PCR, and TCRdb kept only the in-frame ones, dropping some. The top ten hold 6.3% of the sample, which has approximately 82,000 clones, almost 95% seen once. CDR3 size: 15 residues. Trimming at V came to 5 bases and at J to 5 bases, leaving 4 bases not matched to a gene. The germline V gene encodes CDR1 SGHRS and CDR2 YFSETQ. The chain uses TRBV5-1 and TRBJ2-2; 12 bases line up with TRBD2. This TCR was recovered from a woman aged 55-69 years with active COVID-19. Sample: peripheral blood. CDR3 in amino acids: CASSSGLAGTGELFF. CDR3 in DNA: TGCGCCAGCAGTTCAGGACTAGCGGGAACCGGGGAGCTGTTTTTT.